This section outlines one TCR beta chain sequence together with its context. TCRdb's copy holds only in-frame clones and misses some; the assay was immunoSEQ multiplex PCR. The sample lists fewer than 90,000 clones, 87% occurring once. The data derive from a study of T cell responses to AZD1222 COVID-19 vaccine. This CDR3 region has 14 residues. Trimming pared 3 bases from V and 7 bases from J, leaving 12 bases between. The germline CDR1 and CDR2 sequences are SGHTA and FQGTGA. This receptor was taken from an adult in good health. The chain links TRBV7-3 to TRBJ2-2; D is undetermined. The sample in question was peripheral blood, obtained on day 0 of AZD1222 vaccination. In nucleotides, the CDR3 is TGTGCCAGCAGCTTGAATCCAGCGAGCGGGGAGCTGTTTTTT. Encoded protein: CASSLNPASGELFF.